The 12 T cell receptor beta chains presented below share a single source sample, sequenced in a study of neoadjuvant anti-PD-1 for oral cavity cancer. Clones were read by immunoSEQ multiplex PCR, and TCRdb kept only the in-frame ones, dropping some. The table includes approximately 68,000 clones, less than 90% detected once. Specified time point: after neoadjuvant nivolumab, at surgical resection. The sequences come from PBMCs, collected after nivolumab (anti-PD-1) treatment. The receptors derive from a person between 35 and 79 years old with oral cavity squamous cell carcinoma.

This clone has a single count. This chain joins TRBV7-9 and TRBJ2-1, with unresolved D. The CDR3 consists of 14 residues. V lost 4 bases and J lost 10, with 17 bases in between. Germline loops: CDR1 SEHNR, CDR2 FQNEAQ (reference sequence). Here the CDR3 reads CASSSSRSWREQFF. The CDR3 bases are TGTGCCAGCAGCTCCAGTCGGTCTTGGAGAGAGCAGTTCTTC. Variable domain in full (rest from reference TRBV7-9 and TRBJ2-1): DTGVSQNPRHKITKRGQNVTFRCDPISEHNRLYWYRQTLGQGPEFLTYFQNEAQLEKSRLLSDRFSAERPKGSFSTLEIQRTEQGDSAMYLCASSSSRSWREQFFGPGTRLTVL.

The genes are TRBV27 and TRBJ2-3; 8 nucleotides line up with TRBD2. Unmatched junction bases numbered 11, after V lost 5 bases and J lost 4 bases. Germline CDR1 and CDR2: MNHEY and SMNVEV (reference sequence). The CDR3 length is 16 residues. CDR3 DNA: TGTGCCAGCAGTCCCCTAAGTAGCGGGGTGGCAGATACGCAGTATTTT. Residues: CASSPLSSGVADTQYF.

The V call is TRBV7-8, the J call TRBJ2-7; 9 nucleotides match TRBD1. V shed 1 base and J 2 bases; nucleotides not matched to a gene: 3. Germline assignment: CDR1 SGHVS and CDR2 FQNEAQ. The CDR3 has 15 amino acids. As DNA, the CDR3 is TGTGCCAGCAGCTTAGTGCGGACAGGGGCCTACGAGCAGTACTTC. Residues: CASSLVRTGAYEQYF.

This chain connects TRBV7-3 to TRBJ2-3; the match to TRBD2 covers 14 bases. V dropped 0 bases and J dropped 1; count of bases not matched to a gene: 15. This CDR3 has 22 amino acids. Germline V gene data show CDR1 as SGHTA and CDR2 as FQGTGA. In DNA form, the CDR3 reads TGTGCCAGCAGCTTAACTTACGGGGCCCCCCGACTAGCGGGAGGGCGCACAGATACGCAGTATTTT. Translating gives CASSLTYGAPRLAGGRTDTQYF.

This chain connects TRBV28 to TRBJ1-1; 10 bases map to TRBD1. The V gene end was trimmed by 6 bases and the J gene end by 0 bases; junction bases not matched to a gene: 19. CDR1 is MDHEN, CDR2 SYDVKM, per germline. The CDR3 spans 20 residues. The CDR3 DNA reads TGTGCCAGCAGGCCTCCGGGGACAGGGGTTTGGGGAATGGTGAACACTGAAGCTTTCTTT. This sequence encodes CASRPPGTGVWGMVNTEAFF.

This chain links TRBV5-1 with TRBJ2-5; TRBD2 matches at 13 bases. The CDR3 covers 16 residues. Per germline, CDR1 SGHRS and CDR2 YFSETQ. V was clipped by 0 bases and J by 6 bases; unmatched bases: 5. CDR3 sequence: CASSLAGTSGTQTQYF. The DNA of the CDR3 is TGCGCCAGCAGCTTGGCCGGGACTAGCGGGACTCAGACCCAGTACTTC.

The V and J genes are TRBV4-1 and TRBJ2-7, with unresolved D. The CDR3 runs to 15 residues. Trimming removed 2 bases at V and 4 bases at J, with 15 bases between. Germline CDR1 is MGHRA and CDR2 is YSYEKL. CDR3 protein: CASSQNPLTGYEQYF. CDR3 bases: TGCGCCAGCAGCCAAAATCCCCTGACTGGTTACGAGCAGTACTTC.

This sequence joins TRBV28 and TRBJ2-7; the D call may be TRBD1 or TRBD2 (5 bases each). V lost 7 bases to trimming and J lost 0 bases, with 16 bases between them. CDR1 and CDR2 from the germline V gene are MDHEN and SYDVKM. CDR3 size: 15 residues. The CDR3 nucleotides are TGTGCCAGCACCCTCTGGGGGAAGGGCTCCTACGAGCAGTACTTC. The encoded protein is CASTLWGKGSYEQYF. The full variable domain, in which reference TRBV28 and TRBJ2-7 provide the parts outside the CDR3, is DVKVTQSSRYLVKRTGEKVFLECVQDMDHENMFWYRQDPGLGLRLIYFSYDVKMKEKGDIPEGYSVSREKKERFSLILESASTNQTSMYLCASTLWGKGSYEQYFGPGTRLTVT.

This rearrangement joins TRBV6-1 to TRBJ2-2, with 14 bases fitting TRBD2. The CDR3 has 15 amino acids. Per germline, CDR1 MNHNS and CDR2 SASEGT. The junction had 4 bases not matched to a gene; V was cut back by 7 bases and J by 6 bases. CDR3 DNA sequence: TGTGCCAGCACCCGACTAGCGGGAGGGCCCGGGGAGCTGTTTTTT. Protein sequence: CASTRLAGGPGELFF.

The genes are TRBV9 and TRBJ2-1, with 8 bases matching TRBD2. V shed 2 bases, J shed 0 bases, and the junction held 10 bases outside the gene matches. Germline V CDR1 and CDR2: SGDLS, YYNGEE. There are 18 residues in the CDR3. The CDR3 protein is CASSVRAGERDSYNEQFF. CDR3 sequence (DNA): TGTGCCAGCAGCGTTAGAGCGGGAGAGCGGGACTCCTACAATGAGCAGTTCTTC. Based on the CDR3 plus reference TRBV9 and TRBJ2-1, the full variable domain is DSGVTQTPKHLITATGQRVTLRCSPRSGDLSVYWYQQSLDQGLQFLIQYYNGEERAKGNILERFSAQQFPDLHSELNLSSLELGDSALYFCASSVRAGERDSYNEQFFGPGTRLTVL.

This clone has a handful of counts. This chain links TRBV28 with TRBJ2-1, with 9 bases identical to TRBD2. The CDR3 is 17 residues long. Germline CDR1 reads MDHEN; CDR2 reads SYDVKM. V dropped 10 bases and J dropped 0; count of bases not matched to a gene: 13. The CDR3 DNA reads as TGTGCCATCACTTCGGGCGGGAGGGCCCTCTCCTACAATGAGCAGTTCTTC. Amino acid sequence: CAITSGGRALSYNEQFF.

The sample holds one count of this clone. V is TRBV9 and J is TRBJ2-1; D remains ambiguous. This CDR3 contains 14 residues. V lost 0 bases and J lost 13, with 17 bases in between. CDR1 is SGDLS, CDR2 YYNGEE, per germline. CDR3: CASSVVGAGPAQFF. The DNA of the CDR3 is TGTGCCAGCAGCGTAGTAGGCGCCGGGCCCGCCCAGTTCTTC.